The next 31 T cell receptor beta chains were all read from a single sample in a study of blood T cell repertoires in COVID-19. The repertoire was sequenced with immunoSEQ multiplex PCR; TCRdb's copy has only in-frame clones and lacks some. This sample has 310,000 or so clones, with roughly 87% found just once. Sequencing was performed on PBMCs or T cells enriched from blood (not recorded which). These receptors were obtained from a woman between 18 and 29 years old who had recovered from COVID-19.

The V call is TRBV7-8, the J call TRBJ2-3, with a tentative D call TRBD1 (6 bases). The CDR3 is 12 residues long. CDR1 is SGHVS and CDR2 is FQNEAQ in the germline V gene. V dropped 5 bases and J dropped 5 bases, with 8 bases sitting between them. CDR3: CASSHRVDTQYF. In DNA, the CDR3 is TGTGCCAGCAGCCACAGGGTAGATACGCAGTATTTT.

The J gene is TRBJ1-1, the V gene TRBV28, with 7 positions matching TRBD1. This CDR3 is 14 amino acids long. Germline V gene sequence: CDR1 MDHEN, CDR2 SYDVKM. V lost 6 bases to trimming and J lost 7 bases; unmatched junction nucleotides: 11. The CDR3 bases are TGTGCCAGCAGCCCAGGGGGACGTCGGGTTGAAGCTTTCTTT. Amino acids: CASSPGGRRVEAFF.

Here the CDR3 DNA reads TGTGCCAGCAGCTCCGGACACCTGAGCTCTGGAAACACCATATATTTT. As protein: CASSSGHLSSGNTIYF. The chain carries TRBV5-4 and TRBJ1-3, with D perhaps matching TRBD1 (5 bases). This CDR3 region has 16 residues. Looked up from germline, CDR1 is SGHNT and CDR2 is YYREEE (reference sequence). V lost 3 bases, J lost 0 bases, and 13 bases lay in between.

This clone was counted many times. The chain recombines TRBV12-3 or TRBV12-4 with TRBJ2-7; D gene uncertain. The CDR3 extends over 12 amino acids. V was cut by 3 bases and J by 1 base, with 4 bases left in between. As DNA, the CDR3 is TGTGCCAGCAGTTTTCCATCCTACGAGCAGTACTTC. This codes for CASSFPSYEQYF.

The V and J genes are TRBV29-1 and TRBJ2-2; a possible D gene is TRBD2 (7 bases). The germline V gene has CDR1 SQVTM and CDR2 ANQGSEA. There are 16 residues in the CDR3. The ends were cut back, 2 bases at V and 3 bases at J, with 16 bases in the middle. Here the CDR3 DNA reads TGCAGCGTTGAAATACCTGAGGGGGGGGACACCGGGGAGCTGTTTTTT. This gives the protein CSVEIPEGGDTGELFF.

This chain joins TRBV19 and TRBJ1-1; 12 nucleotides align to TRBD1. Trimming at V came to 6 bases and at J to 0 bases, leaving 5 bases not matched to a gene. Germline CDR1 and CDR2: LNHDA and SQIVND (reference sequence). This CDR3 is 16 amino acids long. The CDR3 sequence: CASSLGTGGLNTEAFF. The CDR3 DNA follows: TGTGCCAGTAGCCTAGGGACAGGGGGCCTGAACACTGAAGCTTTCTTT.

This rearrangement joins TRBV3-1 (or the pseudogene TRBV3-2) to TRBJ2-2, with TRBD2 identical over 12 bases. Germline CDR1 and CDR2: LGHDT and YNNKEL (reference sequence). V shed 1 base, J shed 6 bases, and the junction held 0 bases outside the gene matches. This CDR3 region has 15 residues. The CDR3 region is CASSQGLAGAGELFF. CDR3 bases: TGTGCCAGCAGCCAAGGACTAGCGGGAGCCGGGGAGCTGTTTTTT.

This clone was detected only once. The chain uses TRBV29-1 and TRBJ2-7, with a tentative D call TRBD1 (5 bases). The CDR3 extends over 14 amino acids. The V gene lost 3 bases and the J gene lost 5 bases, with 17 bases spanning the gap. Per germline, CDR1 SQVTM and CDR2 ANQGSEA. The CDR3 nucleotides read TGCAGCGTTGATTCAGGGTGGGCAACCCACGAGCAGTACTTC. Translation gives CSVDSGWATHEQYF.

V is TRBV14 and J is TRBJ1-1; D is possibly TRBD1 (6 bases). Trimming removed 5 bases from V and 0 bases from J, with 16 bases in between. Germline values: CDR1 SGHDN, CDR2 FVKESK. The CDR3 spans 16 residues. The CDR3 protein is CASSSTTGPLNTEAFF. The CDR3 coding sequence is TGTGCCAGCAGCTCGACGACAGGACCTTTGAACACTGAAGCTTTCTTT.

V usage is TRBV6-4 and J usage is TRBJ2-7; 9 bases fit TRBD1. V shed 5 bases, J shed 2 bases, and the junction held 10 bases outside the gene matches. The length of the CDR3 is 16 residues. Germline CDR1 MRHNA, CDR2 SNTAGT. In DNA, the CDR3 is TGTGCCAGCAGTAAAACGGGACAGGGTTTCCCCTACGAGCAGTACTTC. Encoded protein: CASSKTGQGFPYEQYF.

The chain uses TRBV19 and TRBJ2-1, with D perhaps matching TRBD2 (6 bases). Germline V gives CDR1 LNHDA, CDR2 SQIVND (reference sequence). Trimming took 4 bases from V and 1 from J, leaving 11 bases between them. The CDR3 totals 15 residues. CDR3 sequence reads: CASSRGVVSYNEQFF. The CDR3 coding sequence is TGTGCCAGTAGTAGGGGGGTAGTGTCCTACAATGAGCAGTTCTTC.

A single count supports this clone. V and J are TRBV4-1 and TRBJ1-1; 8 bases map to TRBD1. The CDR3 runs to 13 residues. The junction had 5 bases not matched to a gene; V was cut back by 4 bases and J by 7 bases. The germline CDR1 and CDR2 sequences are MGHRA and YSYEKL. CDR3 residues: CASSPRGRFEAFF. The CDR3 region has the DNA TGCGCCAGCAGCCCCAGGGGGCGGTTTGAAGCTTTCTTT.

In DNA, the CDR3 is TGTGCCAGCAGGCAAGGGACTAGCGGGTACTCCTACGAGCAGTACTTC. It codes for CASRQGTSGYSYEQYF. This chain uses TRBV5-5 with TRBJ2-7; 12 nucleotides match TRBD2. The germline V gene has CDR1 SGHKS and CDR2 YYEKEE (reference sequence). CDR3 length equals 16 residues. V lost 5 bases and J lost 0; bases outside the gene matches: 6.

In nucleotides, the CDR3 is TGTGCCAGCAGCTTGGGACTAGCAAATGAGCAGTTCTTC. Protein sequence: CASSLGLANEQFF. The chain has TRBV7-3 and TRBJ2-1, with 9 bases fitting TRBD2. The CDR3 is 13 amino acids. The V segment lost 3 bases and the J segment 7 bases; nucleotides outside the gene matches: 1. Germline V CDR1 and CDR2: SGHTA, FQGTGA.

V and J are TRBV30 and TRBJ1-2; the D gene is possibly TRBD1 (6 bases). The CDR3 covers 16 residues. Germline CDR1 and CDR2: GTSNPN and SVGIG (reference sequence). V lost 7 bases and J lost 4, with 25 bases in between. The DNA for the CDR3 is TGTGCCTATGAAGACAGGCCTGGGGAACTCGGCTATGGCTACACCTTC. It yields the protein CAYEDRPGELGYGYTF.

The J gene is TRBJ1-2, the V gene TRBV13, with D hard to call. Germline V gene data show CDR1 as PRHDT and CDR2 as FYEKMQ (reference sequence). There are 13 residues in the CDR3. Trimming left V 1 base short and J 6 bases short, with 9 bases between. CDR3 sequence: CASSLERIDGYTF. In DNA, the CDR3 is TGTGCCAGCAGCTTAGAGAGGATCGATGGCTACACCTTC.

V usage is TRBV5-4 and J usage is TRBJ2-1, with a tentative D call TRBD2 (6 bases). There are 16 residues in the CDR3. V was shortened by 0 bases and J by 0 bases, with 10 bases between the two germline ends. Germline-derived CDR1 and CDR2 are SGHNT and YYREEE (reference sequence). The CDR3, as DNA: TGTGCCAGCAGCTTGGGCGGGGAAGGCTCCTACAATGAGCAGTTCTTC. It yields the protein CASSLGGEGSYNEQFF. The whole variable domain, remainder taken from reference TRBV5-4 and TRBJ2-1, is ETGVTQSPTHLIKTRGQQVTLRCSSQSGHNTVSWYQQALGQGPQFIFQYYREEENGRGNFPPRFSGLQFPNYSSELNVNALELDDSALYLCASSLGGEGSYNEQFFGPGTRLTVL.

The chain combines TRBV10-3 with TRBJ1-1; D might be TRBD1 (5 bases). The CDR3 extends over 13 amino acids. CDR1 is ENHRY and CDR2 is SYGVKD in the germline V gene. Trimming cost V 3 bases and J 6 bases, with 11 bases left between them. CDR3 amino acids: CAISETDSSEAFF. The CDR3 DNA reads TGTGCCATCAGTGAAACCGACAGCTCTGAAGCTTTCTTT.

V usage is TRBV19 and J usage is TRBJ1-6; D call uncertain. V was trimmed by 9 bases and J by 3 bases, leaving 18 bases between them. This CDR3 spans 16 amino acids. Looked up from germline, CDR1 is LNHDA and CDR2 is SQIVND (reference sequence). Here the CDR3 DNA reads TGTGCCAGCAAGCTGTTTAACTCCGGCTATAATTCACCCCTCCACTTT. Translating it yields CASKLFNSGYNSPLHF.

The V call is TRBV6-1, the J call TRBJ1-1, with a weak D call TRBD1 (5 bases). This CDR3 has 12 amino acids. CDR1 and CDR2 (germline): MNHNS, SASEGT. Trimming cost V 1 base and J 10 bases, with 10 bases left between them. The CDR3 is CASSEGGWVAFF. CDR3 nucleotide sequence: TGTGCCAGCAGTGAAGGGGGCTGGGTAGCTTTCTTT.

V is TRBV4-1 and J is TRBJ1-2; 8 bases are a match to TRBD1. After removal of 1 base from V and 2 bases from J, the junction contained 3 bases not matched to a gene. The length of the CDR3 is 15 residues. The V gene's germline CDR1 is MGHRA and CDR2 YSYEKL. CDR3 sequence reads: CASSQVTGGNYGYTF. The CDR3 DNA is TGCGCCAGCAGCCAAGTAACAGGGGGAAACTATGGCTACACCTTC.

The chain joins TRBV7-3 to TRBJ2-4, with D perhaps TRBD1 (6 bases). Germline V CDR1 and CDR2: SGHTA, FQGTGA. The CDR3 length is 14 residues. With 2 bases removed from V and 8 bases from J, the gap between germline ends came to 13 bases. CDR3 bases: TGTGCCAGCAGCTTACAAGGGGGTCTGGACATTCAGTACTTC. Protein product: CASSLQGGLDIQYF.

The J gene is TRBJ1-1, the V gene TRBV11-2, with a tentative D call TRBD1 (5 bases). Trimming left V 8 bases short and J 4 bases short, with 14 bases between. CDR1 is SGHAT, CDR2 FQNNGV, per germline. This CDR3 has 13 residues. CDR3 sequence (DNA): TGTGCCAGCCTCCGGGGGATAGGCACTGAAGCTTTCTTT. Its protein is CASLRGIGTEAFF.

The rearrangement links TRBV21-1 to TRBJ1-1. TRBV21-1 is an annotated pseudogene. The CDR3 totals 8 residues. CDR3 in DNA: TGTGCCAGCAACGGAGCTTTCTTT. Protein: CASNGAFF.

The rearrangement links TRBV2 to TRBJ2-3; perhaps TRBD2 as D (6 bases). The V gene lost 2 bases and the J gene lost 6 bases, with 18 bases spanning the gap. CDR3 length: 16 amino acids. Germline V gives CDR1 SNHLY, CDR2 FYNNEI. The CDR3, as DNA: TGTGCCAGCAGTGAATTGGTTGCGGGGTCGTTGGATACGCAGTATTTT. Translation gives CASSELVAGSLDTQYF.

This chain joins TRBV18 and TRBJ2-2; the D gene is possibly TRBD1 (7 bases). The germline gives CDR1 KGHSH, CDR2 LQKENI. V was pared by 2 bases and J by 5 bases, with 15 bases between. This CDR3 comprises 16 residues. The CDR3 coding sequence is TGTGCCAGCTCACCATTTAGCGCGGGACAGACCGGGGAGCTGTTTTTT. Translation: CASSPFSAGQTGELFF. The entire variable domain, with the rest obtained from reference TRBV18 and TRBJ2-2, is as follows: NAGVMQNPRHLVRRRGQEARLRCSPMKGHSHVYWYRQLPEEGLKFMVYLQKENIIDESGMPKERFSAEFPKEGPSILRIQQVVRGDSAAYFCASSPFSAGQTGELFFGEGSRLTVL.

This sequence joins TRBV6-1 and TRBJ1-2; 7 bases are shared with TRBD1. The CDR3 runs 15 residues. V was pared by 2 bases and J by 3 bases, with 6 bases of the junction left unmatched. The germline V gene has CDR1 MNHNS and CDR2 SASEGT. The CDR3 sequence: CASSETPGTDYGYTF. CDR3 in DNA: TGTGCCAGCAGTGAAACGCCCGGGACAGACTATGGCTACACCTTC.

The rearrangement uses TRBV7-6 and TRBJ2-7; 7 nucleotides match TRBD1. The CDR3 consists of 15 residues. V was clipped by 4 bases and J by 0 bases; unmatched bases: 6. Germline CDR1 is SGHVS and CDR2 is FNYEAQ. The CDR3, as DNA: TGTGCCAGCAGCTCAGGGACAGCCAGCTCCTACGAGCAGTACTTC. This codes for CASSSGTASSYEQYF.

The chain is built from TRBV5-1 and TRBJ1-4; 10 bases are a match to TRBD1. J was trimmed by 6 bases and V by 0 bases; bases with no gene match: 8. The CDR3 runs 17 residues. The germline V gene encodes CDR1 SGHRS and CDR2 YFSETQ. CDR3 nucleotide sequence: TGCGCCAGCAGCTTGGTATCCCCGGGGACAGGGGATGAAAAACTGTTTTTT. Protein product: CASSLVSPGTGDEKLFF. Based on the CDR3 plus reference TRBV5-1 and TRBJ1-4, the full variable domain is KAGVTQTPRYLIKTRGQQVTLSCSPISGHRSVSWYQQTPGQGLQFLFEYFSETQRNKGNFPGRFSGRQFSNSRSEMNVSTLELGDSALYLCASSLVSPGTGDEKLFFGSGTQLSVL.

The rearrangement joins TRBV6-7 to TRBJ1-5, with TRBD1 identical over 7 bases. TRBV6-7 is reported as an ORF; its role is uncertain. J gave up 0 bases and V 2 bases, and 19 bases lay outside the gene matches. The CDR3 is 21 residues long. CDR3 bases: TGTGCCAGCAGTTACGGATTCGTCTGGTGCAGGGGGAAATATAGCAATCAGCCCCAGCATTTT. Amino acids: CASSYGFVWCRGKYSNQPQHF.

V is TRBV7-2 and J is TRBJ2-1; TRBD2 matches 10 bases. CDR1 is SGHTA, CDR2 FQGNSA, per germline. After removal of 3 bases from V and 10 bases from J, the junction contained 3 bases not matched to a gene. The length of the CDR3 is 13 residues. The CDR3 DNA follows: TGTGCCAGCAGCTTTAGACTAGCGGGCGAGCAGTTCTTC. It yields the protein CASSFRLAGEQFF.